This TCR beta chain comes out of a study of graft-versus-host responses after intestinal transplantation (dated by TCRdb to the early 2020s). Background for the entire study: Multivisceral, liver-intestinal, or isolated intestinal transplants were received by the recipients. Anti-thymocyte globulin induction was given to all recipients, followed by maintenance tacrolimus and steroids for about 3 years. Donor T cell macrochimerism was defined as a peak of at least 4% donor T cells among recipient peripheral blood mononuclear cells. After intestinal transplantation, graft-versus-host and host-versus-graft alloreactive T cell clones in the graft, circulation and bone marrow were tracked using bulk TCR-beta CDR3 sequencing. To identify alloreactive clones, pre-transplant mixed lymphocyte reaction products were sequenced and then compared with unstimulated pre-transplant donor and recipient T cells. Instead of going to the commercial service, samples from a few later patients were sequenced in-house on an Illumina MiSeq and processed with MiXCR. The cohort enrolled about two dozen intestinal transplant recipients, one of whom was a retransplant, and a few patients without pretransplant specimens were excluded.

V loses 6 bases at its end and J loses 4 bases; junction bases beyond the gene matches: 7. Including the terminal cysteine and phenylalanine, the CDR3 comprises 15 residues. This entry keeps only the CDR3 DNA: 45 bases, framed from base 1. Looking up the germline V gene (reference sequence) yields CDR1 MNHNY and CDR2 SVGAGI. In the first month after transplant, blood samples were collected up to 4 times, and after that at least monthly when available. Libraries were made using the immunoSEQ multiplex PCR assay. Adaptive Biotechnologies carried out high-throughput TCR-beta CDR3 sequencing of genomic DNA for most patients. As for the original processing: TCR sequencing data were retrieved from Adaptive's ImmunoSEQ software for 15 to 20 patients, whereas a few other patients were processed with MiXCR and VDJtools. CDR3 nucleotide sequences shared between donor and recipient were removed because their origin could not be assigned. At least 2-fold expansion over unstimulated cells and a minimum CFSE-low frequency of 0.002% (template counts) or 0.001% (read counts) were required for clones to be classified as alloreactive. A clone was considered mappable if detected in the sequenced pre-transplant spleen, lymph node, or MLR CFSE-low populations of the donor or recipient. The cumulative frequency of alloreactive clones was calculated as a percentage of all sequences, weighted by copy number. TCRdb took over this immuneACCESS table, retaining in-frame rearrangements with V and J assigned. Such tables are incomplete; in checked studies, under half of the missing clones stem from an unresolved V gene, and the remainder is unexplained. Clonal size and the V and J genes are those of that table, whereas D and trimming came from the DNA. The sample table lists 77,000 or so clones, approximately 92% of them with a count of one. Around 0.69% of the sample goes to the ten largest clones.

Here is what the overall study found, with its caveats: Peak levels of circulating GvH clones were associated with declines in HvG clones early after transplant. The conclusions were limited by the relatively low number and heterogeneity of the intestinal transplant patients. High GvH to HvG T cell clonal ratios were observed in the allografts of patients with donor T cell macrochimerism. GvH clones turned up in recipient bone marrow, with some appearing earlier in ileal mucosa or blood, a pattern consistent with an intestinal mucosal origin.

In regard to this clone: The specificity of this receptor is unknown. One base away there is no much larger clone; base qualities are not given.

The sample was PBMCs, taken 98 days after intestinal transplantation. This TCR was sampled from a human patient who received an intestinal transplant, so some T cells may come from the graft donor. This receptor chain uses TRBV6-6 and TRBJ1-5; 9 bases in between match TRBD1. The CDR3 loop reads CASSYPGQGNQPQHF. The base sequence is TGTGCCAGCAGCTATCCGGGACAGGGAAATCAGCCCCAGCATTTT.